Reported below is one T cell receptor beta chain. Antigen: not known. To make TCR beta libraries, researchers used iRepertoire HTBI primers and Arm-PCR of CDR3 regions. TCRdb passed the multiplex PCR reads through MiXCR, listing each CDR3 protein once. The sample lists fewer than 400,000 distinct CDR3 sequences, 15% to 20% occurring once. This sample is part of a study of regulatory T cells in long-lasting Graves disease. Study-level findings and limits: Tissue studied was limited to peripheral blood, excluding thyroid tissue. Preferential use of TRBV28, TRBJ1-2 and TRBJ2-5 was seen in persistent disease.

Germline V CDR1 and CDR2: WSHSY, SAAADI. The V end was cut by 2 bases, the J end by 7 bases, with 15 bases between. The CDR3 spans 15 residues. Time point specified: persistent/refractory GD, antithyroid drugs over 5 years with positive TRAb. RNA extracted from PBMCs served as the sequencing template. The TCR originated in a female donor with Graves disease. Source: peripheral blood mononuclear cells (PBMCs), taken when the disease was refractory, from a patient treated with antithyroid drugs. J is TRBJ1-5 and V is TRBV10-2; D unclear. This chain's CDR3 is CASSEVAGRSQPQHF. Here the CDR3 DNA reads TGCGCCAGCAGTGAGGTGGCAGGTAGGAGCCAGCCCCAGCATTTT.